This TCR beta chain was recorded in a study of blood T cells in healthy people across ages (dated by TCRdb to the mid-2010s). Background on the whole study: In model experiments, template switching captured about one uniquely barcoded TCR beta cDNA molecule for every two T cells. Two additional independent replicas of 1 million unique cDNA reads from the same blood draw were analyzed for two donors (one aged 18 to 29 and one aged 80 or older). The donors were split into four age groups: young (average around 17 years), middle-aged (39), aged (more than 60) and long-lived (about 82). To avoid experimental bias, donors of different ages were spread randomly across the sequencing lanes. The study measured age-related changes in TCR beta repertoire diversity using deep sequencing normalized with unique cDNA molecular identifiers. Overall results and qualifications from the work: Compared with the aged group, the long-lived group had more naive CD4+ T cells, fewer expanded clones and increased TCR diversity, suggesting age selection. Conclusive comparison of naive and antigen-experienced compartments was prevented by the profiling of bulk unsorted PBMCs. The CMV infection status of donors was not known, potentially confounding age-related changes in expanded clonotypes. Estimates of total diversity based on one million sequenced T cells were regarded as lower bounds and as underestimates. Observed TCR beta diversity correlated strongly with the percentage of naive T cells measured by flow cytometry. Observed TCR beta diversity per million T cells fell roughly linearly with age, and a significant reduction was already apparent by age roughly 40.

This clonotype turned up a few times. Its antigen target is currently unknown. No much larger clone exists at a distance of one base, and base qualities are not known. CDR3 length: 14 amino acids, cysteine to phenylalanine. Only the CDR3 region is kept as DNA, spanning 42 bases read in frame from base 1. Compared with germline, V lacks 2 bases and J lacks 8 bases; bases without a gene match: 4. For CDR1 and CDR2, the germline V gene (reference sequence) lists MNHEY and SMNVEV. Receptors were amplified or captured by 5' RACE. Sequencing was carried out with an Illumina HiSeq 2500. A second PCR of about 7 to 12 cycles was performed with a sample-barcoded 5' primer and a J-beta primer mix. A template-switch 5' adaptor carrying 12 random nucleotides introduced a unique molecular identifier onto each TCR beta cDNA molecule. Each sample yielded at least 2.5 million CDR3-containing paired-end reads. All of the RNA was converted into first-strand cDNA using the Mint cDNA synthesis kit, with a TRBC-specific oligonucleotide serving as the primer. Following uracil-DNA glycosylase treatment, all cDNA underwent a first 18-cycle PCR with the universal primers M1SS and BC2_uni_R. Under the source paper's analysis protocol: For normalization, 1 million high-quality reads, each with a distinct molecular identifier, were randomly selected from each sample. Instead of being binned into consensus sequences, reads that shared molecular identifiers were thrown out. MiTCR, with a Q25 quality threshold and the strictest error-elimination algorithm, was used for CDR3 identification, clonotype clustering and error correction. A nonparametric unseen species model using Euler transformation provided a lower-bound estimate of total TCR beta diversity. TCRdb reran the public reads through fastp at Q25 and MiXCR, keeping productive beta chains. Records with the same CDR3 protein are collapsed into one entry carrying the most frequent genes and DNA. The V and J calls shown here were made by TCRdb, not taken from the authors' results. The table for this sample lists about 1 million distinct CDR3 sequences; more than 35% of them were counted only once. Of the sample, about 20% falls within the top ten clones.

The donors were roughly 39 Caucasian individuals from Russia, aged roughly 6 to 100 years, who were systemically healthy. Each donor gave around 9.5 milliliters of peripheral blood, collected into EDTA-treated Vacutainer tubes. Ficoll-Paque density-gradient centrifugation was used to isolate PBMCs, with at least 6 million obtained per sample. Trizol reagent was used to extract total RNA from the PBMCs, yielding at least 5 micrograms per sample. Naive CD45RAhigh/CD27high T cell percentages were measured by flow cytometry on a PBMC aliquot from every donor. Sequencing was done on a sample of blood. The TCR comes from a woman aged 55-69 years in good health. The chain is encoded by TRBV27 joined to TRBJ2-1; TRBD1 matches 9 bases in the middle. The bases read TGTGCCAGCAGTTTAGGGACAGGGAGACATGAGCAGTTCTTC. It encodes CASSLGTGRHEQFF.